This TCR beta chain was obtained from a study of shared clonotypes between healthy human individuals. Overall study context: Per-donor plates numbered three CD4 naive, three CD4 memory, two CD8 naive and one CD8 memory.

The data were produced by immunoSEQ multiplex PCR, yet TCRdb's version contains in-frame clones alone and is incomplete. The profile shows some 2 million clones, about 95% of them singletons. As to this clone: The same CDR3 arises from other DNA sequences in this sample as well.

V lost 1 base, J lost 0 bases, and 7 bases lay in between. CDR3 size: 14 residues. Germline CDR1 and CDR2: SGHAT and FQNNGV. In the naive CD8 group, cells lacked CD45RO and were positively selected for CCR7, so terminally differentiated effector memory CD45RA+ cells were left out. The sequenced sample was naive CD8+ T cells sorted from blood. The rearrangement joins TRBV11-2 to TRBJ2-7; D not certain. The TCR sequence derives from a man aged 18 to 29 in good health. The DNA for the CDR3 is TGTGCCAGCAGCTTAGGTGCAGGCTCCTACGAGCAGTACTTC. Encoded protein: CASSLGAGSYEQYF.